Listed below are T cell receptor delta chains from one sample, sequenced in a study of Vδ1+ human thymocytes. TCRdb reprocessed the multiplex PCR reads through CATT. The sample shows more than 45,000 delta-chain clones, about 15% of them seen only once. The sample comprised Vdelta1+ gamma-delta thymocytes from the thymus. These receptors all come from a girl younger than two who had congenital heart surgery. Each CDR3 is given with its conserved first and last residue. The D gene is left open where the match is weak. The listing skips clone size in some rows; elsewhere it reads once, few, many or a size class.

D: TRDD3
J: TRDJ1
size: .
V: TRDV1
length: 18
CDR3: CALRYGLGDSSRTDKLIF
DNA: TGTGCCCTGCGCTACGGACTGGGGGATAGCAGTCGGACCGATAAACTCATCTTT

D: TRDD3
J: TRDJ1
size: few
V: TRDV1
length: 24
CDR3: CALGAPHLSLAPYWGISTTDKLIF
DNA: TGTGCTCTTGGGGCCCCTCACCTTTCCCTAGCGCCTTACTGGGGGATTTCCACCACCGATAAACTCATCTTT

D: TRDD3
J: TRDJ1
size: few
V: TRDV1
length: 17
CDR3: CALGECLRDWGICKLIF
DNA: TGTGCTCTTGGGGAATGTTTAAGGGACTGGGGGATTTGTAAACTCATCTTT

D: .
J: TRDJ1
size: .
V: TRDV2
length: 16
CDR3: CACDTDPSRHTDKLIF
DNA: TGTGCCTGTGACACGGATCCTTCTAGACACACCGATAAACTCATCTTT

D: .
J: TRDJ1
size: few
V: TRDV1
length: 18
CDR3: CALGARGGTGAPTDKLIF
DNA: TGTGCTCTTGGGGCCCGCGGAGGGACTGGAGCCCCCACCGATAAACTCATCTTT

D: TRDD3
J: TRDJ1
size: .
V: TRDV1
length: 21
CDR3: CALGEVLQILGDTFYTDKLIF
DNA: TGTGCTCTTGGGGAAGTCCTCCAAATACTGGGGGATACTTTCTACACCGATAAACTCATCTTT

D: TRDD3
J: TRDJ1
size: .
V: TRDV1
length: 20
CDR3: CALGEKTSWGIWVYTDKLIF
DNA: TGTGCTCTTGGGGAAAAGACCTCCTGGGGGATATGGGTGTACACCGATAAACTCATCTTT

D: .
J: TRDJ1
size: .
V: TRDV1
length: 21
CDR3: CALGELGSYDTSNWGFHKLIF
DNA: TGTGCTCTTGGGGAACTGGGCTCCTACGATACCTCAAACTGGGGTTTTCATAAACTCATCTTT

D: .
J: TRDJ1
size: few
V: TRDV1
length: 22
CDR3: CALGELLIPTGSTTGRTDKLIF
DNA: TGTGCTCTTGGGGAACTCTTAATCCCTACGGGATCTACAACGGGGCGCACCGATAAACTCATCTTT

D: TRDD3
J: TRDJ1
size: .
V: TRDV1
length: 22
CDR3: CALGKPLGVMGDPFLYTDKLIF
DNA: TGTGCTCTTGGAAAACCCCTTGGTGTTATGGGGGACCCGTTCTTGTACACCGATAAACTCATCTTT

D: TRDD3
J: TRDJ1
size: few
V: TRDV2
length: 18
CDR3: CACDTSVLGDTLLDKLIF
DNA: TGTGCCTGTGACACCTCCGTACTGGGGGATACTCTACTCGATAAACTCATCTTT

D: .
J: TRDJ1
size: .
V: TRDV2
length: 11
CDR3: CACDTGHKLIF
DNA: TGTGCCTGTGACACCGGCCATAAACTCATCTTT

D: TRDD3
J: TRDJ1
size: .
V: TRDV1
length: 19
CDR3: CALGENPTGGYAPDHKLIF
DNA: TGTGCTCTTGGGGAAAACCCTACTGGGGGATACGCCCCAGACCATAAACTCATCTTT

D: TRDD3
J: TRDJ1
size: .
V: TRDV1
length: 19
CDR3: CALGSPVAYTGGYTDKLIF
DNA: TGTGCTCTTGGGTCCCCGGTAGCCTACACTGGGGGATACACCGATAAACTCATCTTT

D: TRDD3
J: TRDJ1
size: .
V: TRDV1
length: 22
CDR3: CALGGTYVLGDTIGLYTDKLIF
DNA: TGTGCTCTTGGGGGGACCTACGTACTGGGGGATACAATAGGGTTGTACACCGATAAACTCATCTTT

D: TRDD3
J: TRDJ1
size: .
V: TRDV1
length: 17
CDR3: CALGVPYVGDTTDKLIF
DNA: TGTGCTCTTGGGGTCCCGTACGTCGGGGATACGACCGATAAACTCATCTTT

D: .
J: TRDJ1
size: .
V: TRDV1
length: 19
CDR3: CALGEITASSSHHTDKLIF
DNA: TGTGCTCTTGGGGAAATCACGGCTTCCTCCTCTCATCACACCGATAAACTCATCTTT

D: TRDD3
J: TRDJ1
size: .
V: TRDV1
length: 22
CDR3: CALGTPDPPILGDTRVTDKLIF
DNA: TGTGCTCTTGGGACCCCTGATCCACCTATACTGGGGGATACGCGGGTCACCGATAAACTCATCTTT

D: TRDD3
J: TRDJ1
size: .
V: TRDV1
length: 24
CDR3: CALGELLREGYWGIRPGRTDKLIF
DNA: TGTGCTCTTGGGGAACTCCTACGCGAGGGGTACTGGGGGATCCGCCCGGGTCGGACCGATAAACTCATCTTT

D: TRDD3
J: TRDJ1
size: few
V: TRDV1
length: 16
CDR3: CALGSRHVLGDPKLIF
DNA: TGTGCTCTAGGCTCGCGGCACGTACTGGGGGACCCTAAACTCATCTTT

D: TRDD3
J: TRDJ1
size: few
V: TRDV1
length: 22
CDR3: CALGDRTYFALGDTLYTDKLIF
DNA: TGTGCTCTTGGGGATAGAACTTACTTCGCGCTGGGGGACACTCTGTACACCGATAAACTCATCTTT

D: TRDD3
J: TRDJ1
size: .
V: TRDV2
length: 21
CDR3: CACDTGCVPGGYAVNTDKLIF
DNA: TGTGCCTGTGACACCGGCTGTGTTCCTGGGGGATACGCCGTCAACACCGATAAACTCATCTTT

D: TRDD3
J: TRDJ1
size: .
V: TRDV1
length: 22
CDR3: CALGVLRPSPGYWGTNTDKLIF
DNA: TGTGCTCTTGGGGTCCTTCGGCCTTCCCCCGGATACTGGGGGACCAATACCGATAAACTCATCTTT

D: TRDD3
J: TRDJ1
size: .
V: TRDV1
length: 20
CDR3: CALGERPRAPGGWYTDKLIF
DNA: TGTGCTCTTGGGGAACGTCCCCGTGCCCCTGGGGGATGGTACACCGATAAACTCATCTTT

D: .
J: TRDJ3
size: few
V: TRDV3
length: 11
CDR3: CAFKERRQMFF
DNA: TGTGCCTTTAAGGAGCGGCGACAGATGTTTTTC

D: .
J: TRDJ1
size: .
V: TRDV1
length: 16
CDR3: CALGEERMGGPDKLIF
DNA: TGTGCTCTTGGGGAAGAGAGGATGGGGGGTCCCGATAAACTCATCTTT